This T cell receptor beta chain was observed in a study of blood T cells in healthy people across ages. Regarding the study as a whole: Roughly linear age-related decline in beta diversity appeared, significant by age around 38.

It was with a sample-barcoded 5' primer and a J-beta primer mix that a second PCR of about 6 to 12 cycles was run. TCRdb re-analysed the 5' RACE reads in MiXCR, keeping a single row per CDR3 protein. Of some 850,000 distinct CDR3 sequences in the sample, around a quarter are singletons; the top ten hold around 2.9%. V shed 6 bases, J shed 0 bases, and the junction held 4 bases outside the gene matches. This CDR3 is 14 amino acids long. Germline values: CDR1 LNHNV, CDR2 YYDKDF (reference sequence). This clonotype was seen a handful of times. Its antigen remains unidentified. These data were also reused for a study on T cells of mothers and their children. That report adds: Healthy Caucasian mothers, three in number, and their six children were the donors. Thymic selection shapes TCR recombination output similarly in related and unrelated pairs.

This TCR came from a boy younger than 18 in good health. The V and J genes are TRBV15 and TRBJ1-2; 7 bases agree with TRBD1. The sequencing sample was made of blood. Here the CDR3 reads CATRAGGSNYGYTF. The CDR3 nucleotides are TGTGCCACCAGGGCAGGGGGATCTAACTATGGCTACACCTTC.